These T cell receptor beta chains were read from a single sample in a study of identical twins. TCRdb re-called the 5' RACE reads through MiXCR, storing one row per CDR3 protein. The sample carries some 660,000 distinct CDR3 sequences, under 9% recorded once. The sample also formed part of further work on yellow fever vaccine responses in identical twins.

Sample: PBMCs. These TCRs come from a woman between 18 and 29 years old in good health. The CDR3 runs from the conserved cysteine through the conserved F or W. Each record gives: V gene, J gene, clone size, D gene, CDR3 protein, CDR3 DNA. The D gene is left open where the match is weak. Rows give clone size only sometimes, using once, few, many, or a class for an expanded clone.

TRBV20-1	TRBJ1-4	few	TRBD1	CSALPPGGLDEKLFF	TGCAGTGCTCTGCCCCCAGGGGGATTAGATGAAAAACTGTTTTTT
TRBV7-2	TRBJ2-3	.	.	CASSWASGTDTQYF	TGTGCCAGCAGCTGGGCTAGCGGCACAGATACGCAGTATTTT
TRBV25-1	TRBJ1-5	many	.	CASSDYNQPQHF	TGTGCCAGCAGTGACTACAATCAGCCCCAGCATTTT
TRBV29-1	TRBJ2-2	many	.	CSVALWQAHGELFF	TGCAGCGTTGCCCTTTGGCAGGCCCACGGGGAGCTGTTTTTT
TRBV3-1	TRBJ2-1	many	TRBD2	CASSQVSGELAGVRNEQFF	TGTGCCAGCAGCCAAGTTTCTGGGGAACTAGCGGGAGTTCGCAATGAGCAGTTCTTC
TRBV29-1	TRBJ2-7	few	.	CSVHLTGSYEQYF	TGCAGCGTTCACCTTACAGGTTCCTACGAGCAGTACTTC
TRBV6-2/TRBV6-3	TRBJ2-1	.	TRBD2	CASSYNAGGGNEQFF	TGTGCCAGCAGTTATAATGCGGGAGGAGGAAATGAGCAGTTCTTC
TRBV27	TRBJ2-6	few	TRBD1	CASSPRIQGASGANVLTF	TGTGCCAGCAGCCCCCGGATCCAGGGGGCTTCTGGGGCCAACGTCCTGACTTTC
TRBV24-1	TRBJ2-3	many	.	CATSDLGVTDTQYF	TGTGCCACCAGTGATTTGGGGGTCACAGATACGCAGTATTTT
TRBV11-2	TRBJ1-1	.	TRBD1	CASSLDRAFTEAFF	TGTGCCAGCAGCTTGGACAGGGCGTTCACTGAAGCTTTCTTT
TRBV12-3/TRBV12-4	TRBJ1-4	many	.	CASRRGGGGVWEKLFF	TGTGCCAGCAGAAGGGGAGGAGGAGGGGTCTGGGAAAAACTGTTTTTT
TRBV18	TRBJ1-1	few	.	CASSPQGVNTEAFF	TGTGCCAGCTCACCACAAGGGGTGAACACTGAAGCTTTCTTT
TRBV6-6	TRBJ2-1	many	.	CASSSLAAVPTIF	TGTGCCAGCAGTTCTCTCGCGGCGGTGCCAACTATCTTC
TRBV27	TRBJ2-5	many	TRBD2	CASGSFSGGRIRAQYF	TGTGCCAGCGGATCTTTTAGCGGGGGGCGTATTCGTGCCCAGTACTTC
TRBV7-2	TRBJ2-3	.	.	CASSLEVGPVDTQYF	TGTGCCAGCAGCTTAGAGGTGGGGCCGGTAGATACGCAGTATTTT
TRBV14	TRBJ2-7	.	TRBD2	CASSQYAGGYEQYF	TGTGCCAGCAGCCAGTACGCGGGAGGTTACGAGCAGTACTTC
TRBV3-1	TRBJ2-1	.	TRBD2	CASSQDVGAGEDEQFF	TGTGCCAGCAGCCAAGATGTGGGAGCGGGAGAGGATGAGCAGTTCTTC
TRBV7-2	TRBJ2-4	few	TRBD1	CASSWDRGSKNIQYF	TGTGCCAGCAGTTGGGACAGGGGAAGCAAAAACATTCAGTACTTC
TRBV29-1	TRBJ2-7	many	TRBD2	CSVARLAGKYEQYF	TGCAGCGTCGCCCGACTAGCGGGAAAGTACGAGCAGTACTTC
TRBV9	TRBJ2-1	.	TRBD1	CASSVVGQGNQQFF	TGTGCCAGCAGCGTAGTTGGACAGGGCAATCAGCAGTTCTTC
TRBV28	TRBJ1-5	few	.	CASNTMSNQPQHF	TGTGCCAGCAACACAATGAGCAATCAGCCCCAGCATTTT
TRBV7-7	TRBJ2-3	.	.	CASSRTASTDTQYF	TGTGCTAGCAGTCGGACAGCTAGCACAGATACGCAGTATTTT
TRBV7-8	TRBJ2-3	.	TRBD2	CASGMAGVVDTQYF	TGTGCCAGCGGAATGGCGGGAGTGGTAGATACGCAGTATTTT
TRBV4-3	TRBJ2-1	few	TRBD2	CASSQDLYSTAGGIHNEQFF	TGCGCCAGCAGCCAAGATTTATATTCTACGGCGGGAGGTATCCACAATGAGCAGTTCTTC
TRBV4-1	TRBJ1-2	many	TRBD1	CASRSGQGVYGYTF	TGCGCCAGCAGGAGCGGACAGGGGGTTTATGGCTACACCTTC
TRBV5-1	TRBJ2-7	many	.	CASSLVGDYPYEQYF	TGCGCCAGCAGCTTGGTAGGGGATTATCCCTACGAGCAGTACTTC
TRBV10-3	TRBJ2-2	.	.	CDISESRNTGELFF	TGTGACATCAGTGAGTCAAGGAACACCGGGGAGCTGTTTTTT
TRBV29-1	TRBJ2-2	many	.	CSAKGSFKTGQNTGELFF	TGCAGCGCCAAGGGTTCCTTTAAGACAGGACAGAACACCGGGGAGCTGTTTTTT
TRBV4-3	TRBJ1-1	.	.	CASSQDLLYLEAFF	TGCGCCAGCAGCCAAGATTTACTTTACCTTGAAGCTTTCTTT
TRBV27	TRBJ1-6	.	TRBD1	CASRGPRGGNSPLHF	TGTGCCAGCCGTGGACCCAGGGGGGGTAATTCACCCCTCCACTTT
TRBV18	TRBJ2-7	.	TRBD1	CASSPPGQVFEQYF	TGTGCCAGCTCACCCCCGGGACAGGTTTTCGAGCAGTACTTC
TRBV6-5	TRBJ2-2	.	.	CASSYAGQDTGELFF	TGTGCCAGCAGTTACGCGGGACAAGACACCGGGGAGCTGTTTTTT
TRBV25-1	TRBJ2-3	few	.	CASSELVNTDTQYF	TGTGCCAGCAGTGAATTAGTAAACACAGATACGCAGTATTTT
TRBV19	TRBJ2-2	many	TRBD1	CASRNRMGDRIPGELFF	TGTGCCAGTAGAAACAGAATGGGGGACAGGATCCCCGGGGAGCTGTTTTTT
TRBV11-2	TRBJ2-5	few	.	CASSLVVRLWYQETQYF	TGTGCCAGCAGCTTAGTCGTCAGGCTATGGTACCAAGAGACCCAGTACTTC
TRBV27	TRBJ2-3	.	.	CASSFGGLGDTQYF	TGTGCCAGCAGTTTCGGGGGGCTGGGGGATACGCAGTATTTT
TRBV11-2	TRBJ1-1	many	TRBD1	CASSPRQGNTEAFF	TGTGCCAGCAGCCCCCGACAGGGGAACACTGAAGCTTTCTTT
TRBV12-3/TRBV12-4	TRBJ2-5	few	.	CASSPDGGHQETQYF	TGTGCCAGCAGCCCTGATGGAGGTCACCAAGAGACCCAGTACTTC
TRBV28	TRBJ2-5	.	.	CAQGALVNPETQYF	TGTGCTCAAGGGGCACTCGTCAATCCAGAGACCCAGTACTTC
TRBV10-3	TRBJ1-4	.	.	CATSRAGEKLFF	TGTGCCACCTCGAGGGCCGGCGAAAAACTGTTTTTT
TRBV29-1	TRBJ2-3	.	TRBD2	CSVEIRGGRGDTQYF	TGCAGCGTTGAAATTCGGGGGGGCCGGGGAGATACGCAGTATTTT
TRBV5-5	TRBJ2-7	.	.	CASSSEGGIDEQYF	TGTGCCAGCAGCTCGGAGGGCGGAATTGACGAGCAGTACTTC
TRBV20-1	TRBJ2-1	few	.	CSARGVGRDYNEQFF	TGCAGTGCTAGAGGGGTGGGGCGGGACTACAATGAGCAGTTCTTC
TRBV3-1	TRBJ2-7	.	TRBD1	CASSQDSTQGSVEQYF	TGTGCCAGCAGCCAAGATTCAACACAGGGGTCTGTCGAGCAGTACTTC
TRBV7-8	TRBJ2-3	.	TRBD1	CASSLNRGSITDTQYF	TGTGCCAGCAGCTTGAACAGGGGGTCGATCACAGATACGCAGTATTTT
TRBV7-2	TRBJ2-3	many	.	CASSWAGGASTDTQYF	TGTGCCAGCAGCTGGGCGGGCGGAGCTAGCACAGATACGCAGTATTTT
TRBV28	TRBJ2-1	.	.	CASSPYQGSGNEQFF	TGTGCCAGCAGTCCCTACCAGGGATCAGGAAATGAGCAGTTCTTC
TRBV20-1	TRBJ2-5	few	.	CSARYQAETQYF	TGCAGTGCTAGATACCAGGCCGAGACCCAGTACTTC
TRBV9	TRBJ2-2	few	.	CASSVGLPGGELFF	TGTGCCAGCAGCGTAGGCCTCCCCGGCGGGGAGCTGTTTTTT
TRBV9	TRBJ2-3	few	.	CASSVYPSTDTQYF	TGTGCCAGCAGCGTATATCCTAGCACAGATACGCAGTATTTT
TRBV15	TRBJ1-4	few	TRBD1	CATSRGVGTGGREKLFF	TGTGCCACCAGCAGAGGTGTGGGAACAGGGGGTAGGGAAAAACTGTTTTTT
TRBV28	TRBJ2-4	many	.	CASSLKFGAKNIQYF	TGTGCCAGCAGCCTCAAATTCGGTGCCAAAAACATTCAGTACTTC
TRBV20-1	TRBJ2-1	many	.	CSARGGSGPYNEQFF	TGCAGTGCTAGAGGGGGTAGCGGCCCCTACAATGAGCAGTTCTTC
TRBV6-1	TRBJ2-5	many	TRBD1	CASSPRSQGAVGTQYF	TGTGCCAGCAGCCCACGTTCACAGGGGGCCGTAGGGACCCAGTACTTC
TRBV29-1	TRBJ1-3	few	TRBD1	CSVEAGTDGNTIYF	TGCAGCGTTGAAGCTGGGACAGATGGAAACACCATATATTTT
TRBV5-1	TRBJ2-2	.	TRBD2	CASSPGLAGNANTGELFF	TGCGCCAGCAGTCCGGGACTAGCGGGTAACGCGAACACCGGGGAGCTGTTTTTT
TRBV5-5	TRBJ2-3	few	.	CASSMTPPPNTDTQYF	TGTGCCAGCAGCATGACACCTCCTCCCAACACAGATACGCAGTATTTT
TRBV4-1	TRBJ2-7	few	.	CASSQSIPGSAYEQYF	TGCGCCAGCAGCCAATCTATTCCGGGGTCAGCCTACGAGCAGTACTTC
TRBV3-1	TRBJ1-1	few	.	CASSIWTGEAFF	TGTGCCAGCAGTATATGGACGGGAGAAGCTTTCTTT